A single sample is the source of the 4 T cell receptor beta chains below, sequenced in a study of blood T cell repertoires in COVID-19. Here immunoSEQ multiplex PCR was the method, and the copy in TCRdb shows in-frame clones only, minus some. The top ten clones hold 6.5% to 9% of a sample with around 120,000 clones, around nine tenths of them seen once. Sequenced material: peripheral blood. The source of these receptors is a man aged 50 to 59 with acute or convalescent COVID-19.

The chain has TRBV18 and TRBJ2-1; D is unclear. This CDR3 has 14 residues. Germline CDR1 is KGHSH and CDR2 is LQKENI. Trimming stripped 2 bases from V and 4 bases from J, with 9 bases between. The CDR3 protein is CASSPITGYNEQFF. For the CDR3, the DNA is TGTGCCAGCTCACCAATCACCGGGTACAATGAGCAGTTCTTC.

This clone was detected a few times. The gene calls are TRBV2 and TRBJ2-1; 7 positions agree with TRBD2. The CDR3 contains 15 residues. The V and J ends lost 6 bases and 4 bases, in that order; junction bases with no gene match: 9. Germline V gene lookup returns CDR1 SNHLY and CDR2 FYNNEI. Written as DNA, the CDR3 is TGTGCCAGCAGGCAGACTAGCTCCCCATACAATGAGCAGTTCTTC. This sequence encodes CASRQTSSPYNEQFF.

The V call is TRBV6-5, the J call TRBJ1-4, with unresolved D. V lost 2 bases and J 13 bases, leaving 11 bases between the germline ends. CDR3 length: 12 amino acids. Germline CDR1 and CDR2: MNHEY and SVGAGI. CDR3 in amino acids: CASSYAGERLFF. CDR3 bases: TGTGCCAGCAGTTACGCCGGGGAGAGACTGTTTTTT.

This rearrangement joins TRBV19 to TRBJ1-3; D gene ambiguous. V lost 4 bases, J lost 3 bases, and 10 bases lay in between. The CDR3 is 14 residues long. The germline V gene has CDR1 LNHDA and CDR2 SQIVND (reference sequence). Here the CDR3 DNA reads TGTGCCAGTAGTAACAACTACGGTGGAAACACCATATATTTT. Translated, it gives CASSNNYGGNTIYF.